The count of the clone carrying this T cell receptor (beta chain) is one. What it recognizes is unknown. The data were obtained in a study of cytomegalovirus exposure and HLA in healthy donors. Study-wide background: For the 300 to 400 genotyped donors, around 76% fell within the Caucasian-associated ancestry cluster.

This CDR3 has 14 residues. Germline V gene lookup returns CDR1 MNHEY and CDR2 SVGAGI. Trimming cost V 0 bases and J 0 bases, with 5 bases left between them. With 60 Vbeta and 13 Jbeta primers, the PCR was carried out. Here immunoSEQ multiplex PCR was the method, and the copy in TCRdb shows in-frame clones only, minus some. The top ten hold 1.7% of the sample, which has 250,000 or so clones, about 90% seen once. Points from the study as a whole: Association of 16,951 TCR beta sequences with HLA alleles was found at 0.05 false discovery rate in a later analysis. Sequence variants that were highly shared formed a cluster that was likely a sequencing artifact.

What was sequenced was PBMCs. The clonotype was recovered from a girl aged 2 to 9 in good health and CMV-seronegative. The rearrangement joins TRBV6-5 to TRBJ1-1; D not resolved. The CDR3, as DNA: TGTGCCAGCAGTTACTCCGGTATGAACACTGAAGCTTTCTTT. It codes for CASSYSGMNTEAFF.